Presented here are 28 T cell receptor beta chains from one specimen sequenced in a study of cytomegalovirus exposure and HLA in healthy donors (dated by TCRdb to the late 2010s). The method behind the library was the immunoSEQ multiplex PCR assay. The multiplex PCR relied on a mix of 60 forward primers for TCR Vbeta segments and 13 reverse primers for TCR Jbeta segments. TCRdb stores this immuneACCESS table with in-frame sequences only. Part of the clones is absent; in the studies checked, under half of the shortfall reflects unresolved V genes, and no reason is known for the rest. The sample data list 200,000 or so clones, and 70% to 85% of these were observed just once. In total, the top ten clones hold 0.075% to 0.1% of the sample. Sequencing input: PBMCs. These TCRs come from a boy under 10 years old in good health and CMV-seronegative.

This rearrangement joins TRBV2 to TRBJ2-3, with TRBD2 matching over 13 bases. The V gene end was trimmed by 5 bases and the J gene end by 3 bases; junction bases not matched to a gene: 2. CDR3 length: 15 amino acids. Germline V lookup: CDR1 SNHLY, CDR2 FYNNEI. The CDR3 protein is CASSWGLAGTDTQYF. The CDR3 bases are TGTGCCAGCAGTTGGGGACTAGCGGGAACAGATACGCAGTATTTT. The variable domain in full, completed from reference TRBV2 and TRBJ2-3, reads EPEVTQTPSHQVTQMGQEVILRCVPISNHLYFYWYRQILGQKVEFLVSFYNNEISEKSEIFDDQFSVERPDGSNFTLKIRSTKLEDSAMYFCASSWGLAGTDTQYFGPGTRLTVL.

This chain connects TRBV18 to TRBJ1-5; no firm D call. Trimming left V 6 bases short and J 0 bases short, with 6 bases between. The CDR3 covers 13 residues. Looked up from germline, CDR1 is KGHSH and CDR2 is LQKENI. CDR3: CASSPHSNQPQHF. CDR3 nucleotide sequence: TGTGCCAGCTCTCCCCATAGCAATCAGCCCCAGCATTTT. Filled out from reference TRBV18 and TRBJ1-5, the complete variable domain reads NAGVMQNPRHLVRRRGQEARLRCSPMKGHSHVYWYRQLPEEGLKFMVYLQKENIIDESGMPKERFSAEFPKEGPSILRIQQVVRGDSAAYFCASSPHSNQPQHFGDGTRLSIL.

J is TRBJ1-1 and V is TRBV12-5; D not resolved. This CDR3 spans 12 amino acids. Trimming removed 4 bases from V and 3 bases from J, with 6 bases in between. Per the germline V gene, CDR1 is LGHNT and CDR2 is FRNRAP. This CDR3 is CASGSTYTEAFF. The CDR3 DNA is TGTGCTAGTGGTTCTACGTACACTGAAGCTTTCTTT.

V is TRBV9 and J is TRBJ2-2; D gene unclear. Germline V lookup: CDR1 SGDLS, CDR2 YYNGEE. There are 12 residues in the CDR3. The V end was cut by 4 bases, the J end by 1 base, with 2 bases between. The CDR3 DNA follows: TGTGCCAGCAGCCGGAACACCGGGGAGCTGTTTTTT. Amino acid sequence: CASSRNTGELFF.

This chain links TRBV19 with TRBJ1-5; 7 bases are a match to TRBD1. This CDR3 spans 15 amino acids. Germline assignment: CDR1 LNHDA and CDR2 SQIVND (reference sequence). J was trimmed by 0 bases and V by 3 bases; bases with no gene match: 2. CDR3 sequence reads: CASSMGQYSNQPQHF. In DNA, the CDR3 is TGTGCCAGTAGTATGGGACAGTATAGCAATCAGCCCCAGCATTTT. Variable domain in full (rest from reference TRBV19 and TRBJ1-5): DGGITQSPKYLFRKEGQNVTLSCEQNLNHDAMYWYRQDPGQGLRLIYYSQIVNDFQKGDIAEGYSVSREKKESFPLTVTSAQKNPTAFYLCASSMGQYSNQPQHFGDGTRLSIL.

The V call is TRBV2, the J call TRBJ2-2; maybe TRBD1 (7 bases). The CDR3 is made up of 15 amino acids. Per germline, CDR1 SNHLY and CDR2 FYNNEI. Trimming took off 6 bases at V and 4 bases at J, with 15 bases between the two ends. The CDR3 is CASREGAGSTGELFF. In nucleotides, the CDR3 is TGTGCCAGCAGGGAGGGGGCGGGGAGCACCGGGGAGCTGTTTTTT.

The rearrangement joins TRBV19 to TRBJ2-7; 8 bases map to TRBD2. Trimming at V came to 6 bases and at J to 6 bases, leaving 13 bases not matched to a gene. The CDR3 contains 15 residues. Germline-derived CDR1 and CDR2 are LNHDA and SQIVND (reference sequence). The CDR3 nucleotides read TGTGCCAGTAGCCCCAGTCCGGGACTAGTAACCGAGCAGTACTTC. Translating gives CASSPSPGLVTEQYF. Filled out from reference TRBV19 and TRBJ2-7, the complete variable domain reads DGGITQSPKYLFRKEGQNVTLSCEQNLNHDAMYWYRQDPGQGLRLIYYSQIVNDFQKGDIAEGYSVSREKKESFPLTVTSAQKNPTAFYLCASSPSPGLVTEQYFGPGTRLTVT.

J is TRBJ2-5 and V is TRBV7-9; TRBD2 is a possible D gene (5 bases). CDR1 is SEHNR and CDR2 is FQNEAQ in the germline V gene (reference sequence). The CDR3 consists of 16 residues. V gave up 5 bases and J gave up 5 bases, with 21 bases separating them. The CDR3 here is CASSTTGIGMTETQYF. CDR3 in DNA: TGTGCCAGCAGCACGACGGGGATAGGTATGACGGAGACCCAGTACTTC.

The rearrangement uses TRBV2 and TRBJ1-5; D is possibly TRBD1 (5 bases). The germline V gene has CDR1 SNHLY and CDR2 FYNNEI. The CDR3 loop spans 18 amino acids. The ends were cut back, 3 bases at V and 9 bases at J, with 27 bases in the middle. The CDR3 loop is CASSEDTRNSNSLLPQHF. The CDR3 DNA reads TGTGCCAGCAGTGAGGACACAAGAAATTCCAATAGCTTACTGCCCCAGCATTTT.

The V gene is TRBV7-2, the J gene TRBJ1-2; possible D gene TRBD1, 6 bases. Germline V gene lookup returns CDR1 SGHTA and CDR2 FQGNSA. The CDR3 is 15 residues long. Trimming left V 5 bases short and J 8 bases short, with 21 bases between. CDR3 region: CASSQMVGAAGGYTF. As DNA, the CDR3 is TGTGCCAGCAGCCAAATGGTGGGGGCAGCGGGGGGCTACACCTTC.

This clone appeared once. The V gene is TRBV5-5, the J gene TRBJ2-3, with 8 bases identical to TRBD2. The V gene's germline CDR1 is SGHKS and CDR2 YYEKEE (reference sequence). The CDR3 loop spans 12 amino acids. The V gene end was trimmed by 4 bases and the J gene end by 12 bases; junction bases not matched to a gene: 7. The chain's CDR3 is CASSPPGTRQYF. CDR3 nucleotide sequence: TGTGCCAGCAGCCCGCCGGGGACTAGACAGTATTTT. Filled out from reference TRBV5-5 and TRBJ2-3, the complete variable domain reads DAGVTQSPTHLIKTRGQQVTLRCSPISGHKSVSWYQQVLGQGPQFIFQYYEKEERGRGNFPDRFSARQFPNYSSELNVNALLLGDSALYLCASSPPGTRQYFGPGTRLTVL.

Notes on this clone: One end of the junction is discordant with germline, which a read error may explain. CDR3 region: CASSSTSLDNQQFF. DNA for the CDR3: TGTGCCAGCAGTTCTACCTCGTTGGACAATCAGCAGTTCTTC. The chain carries TRBV7-8 and TRBJ2-1, with D possibly matching TRBD1 (5 bases). The CDR3 contains 14 residues. Germline lookup yields CDR1 SGHVS and CDR2 FQNEAQ.

The V call is TRBV2, the J call TRBJ2-7; a weak D match, TRBD2 (6 bases). CDR1 and CDR2 from the germline V gene are SNHLY and FYNNEI. There are 12 residues in the CDR3. V was trimmed by 6 bases and J by 0 bases, leaving 6 bases between them. CDR3 in DNA: TGTGCCAGCAGGACTAGCTCCTACGAGCAGTACTTC. This encodes CASRTSSYEQYF.

This clone was detected a few times. The V and J genes are TRBV5-4 and TRBJ1-5; D is uncertain. The germline gives CDR1 SGHNT, CDR2 YYREEE (reference sequence). Trimming pared 0 bases from V and 7 bases from J, leaving 5 bases between. This CDR3 contains 12 residues. CDR3 bases: TGTGCCAGCAGCTTGGCCGGGCAGCCCCAGCATTTT. Protein sequence: CASSLAGQPQHF.

This rearrangement joins TRBV2 to TRBJ1-5; tentatively, D is TRBD1 (6 bases). The germline V gene has CDR1 SNHLY and CDR2 FYNNEI. CDR3 size: 14 residues. Deletions cut 1 base from V and 6 bases from J, with 10 bases between. CDR3 loop: CASSEEQGGQPQHF. The CDR3 DNA is TGTGCCAGCAGTGAAGAACAGGGCGGTCAGCCCCAGCATTTT.

V gene TRBV29-1 combines with J gene TRBJ2-4; D is possibly TRBD2 (5 bases). The germline V and J ends were trimmed by 6 bases and 11 bases, with 14 bases remaining between them. Germline CDR1 reads SQVTM; CDR2 reads ANQGSEA. This CDR3 spans 11 amino acids. CDR3 sequence: CSVTSLGVQYF. CDR3 DNA: TGCAGCGTCACATCCCTCGGGGTTCAGTACTTC.

This sequence joins TRBV19 and TRBJ1-2, with D maybe TRBD1 (5 bases). The germline V gene encodes CDR1 LNHDA and CDR2 SQIVND (reference sequence). The CDR3 runs to 13 residues. The CDR3 DNA reads TGTGCTGCGGGCCCGGGGGGGAACTATGGCTACACCTTC. This gives the protein CAAGPGGNYGYTF.

The chain joins TRBV5-5 to TRBJ2-3; D remains unclear. V was clipped by 0 bases and J by 0 bases, with 14 bases between them. The CDR3 length is 17 residues. Germline lookup yields CDR1 SGHKS and CDR2 YYEKEE (reference sequence). Here the CDR3 reads CASSLVVAVHSTDTQYF. The CDR3 region has the DNA TGTGCCAGCAGCTTGGTGGTCGCGGTGCACAGCACAGATACGCAGTATTTT.

V gene TRBV15 combines with J gene TRBJ2-2; D is possibly TRBD2 (6 bases). V dropped 6 bases and J dropped 1 base, with 12 bases sitting between them. The germline gives CDR1 LNHNV, CDR2 YYDKDF (reference sequence). The CDR3 is made up of 15 amino acids. This CDR3 reads CATSRRDRNTGELFF. CDR3 nucleotides: TGTGCCACCAGTCGGCGGGACCGGAACACCGGGGAGCTGTTTTTT. The full variable domain, completed using reference TRBV15 and TRBJ2-2, is DAMVIQNPRYQVTQFGKPVTLSCSQTLNHNVMYWYQQKSSQAPKLLFHYYDKDFNNEADTPDNFQSRRPNTSFCFLDIRSPGLGDTAMYLCATSRRDRNTGELFFGEGSRLTVL.

V usage is TRBV6-1 and J usage is TRBJ1-2; tentatively, D is TRBD1 (5 bases). Germline values: CDR1 MNHNS, CDR2 SASEGT. The V gene lost 5 bases and the J gene lost 6 bases, with 10 bases spanning the gap. This CDR3 has 12 amino acids. CDR3 in DNA: TGTGCCAGCAGTTCAGGGTATGATGGCTACACCTTC. It is translated as CASSSGYDGYTF.

CDR3 loop: CASSPSGTSGYEQYF. Written as DNA, the CDR3 is TGCGCCAGCAGCCCCTCCGGGACTAGTGGCTACGAGCAGTACTTC. The chain is built from TRBV4-1 and TRBJ2-7; 8 bases fit TRBD2. Trimming removed 4 bases from V and 3 bases from J; junction bases left unmatched: 8. The CDR3 totals 15 residues. The germline gives CDR1 MGHRA, CDR2 YSYEKL.

DNA of the CDR3: TGTGCCAGCAGCTTCTCTACCGGGGGGCCGGGAGATACGCAGTATTTT. As protein: CASSFSTGGPGDTQYF. The J gene is TRBJ2-3, the V gene TRBV5-4, with D possibly TRBD2 on 7 matching bases. The CDR3 is made up of 16 amino acids. The ends were cut back, 2 bases at V and 5 bases at J, with 18 bases in the middle. Germline-derived CDR1 and CDR2 are SGHNT and YYREEE (reference sequence).

In this sample, this clone turned up a few times. The gene calls are TRBV4-3 and TRBJ2-3; 12 nucleotides align to TRBD2. The CDR3 sequence is 18 residues long. Germline trimming cut 4 bases from V and 6 bases from J; bases unmatched to any gene: 14. In germline, CDR1 is LGHNA, CDR2 YSLEER. The DNA of the CDR3 is TGCGCCAGCAGCCCGCCCCCTCTAGCGGGGGGGCCGCTGGATACGCAGTATTTT. This translates into CASSPPPLAGGPLDTQYF.

The chain couples TRBV11-2 to TRBJ2-7; maybe TRBD2 (5 bases). This CDR3 region has 13 residues. Trimming shortened V by 1 base and J by 6 bases, and 10 bases separated the two germline ends. Germline CDR1 SGHAT, CDR2 FQNNGV. The chain's CDR3 is CASSLGRVAEQYF. CDR3 DNA: TGTGCCAGCAGCTTAGGGCGGGTGGCCGAGCAGTACTTC.

This clone has a single count. This chain connects TRBV18 to TRBJ2-1, with D hard to call. CDR1 is KGHSH and CDR2 is LQKENI in the germline V gene. This CDR3 contains 14 residues. Trimming removed 3 bases at V and 12 bases at J, with 18 bases between. CDR3 sequence reads: CASSPPGLHGRQFF. The CDR3 DNA follows: TGTGCCAGCTCACCGCCAGGCCTGCATGGTCGGCAGTTCTTC.

The CDR3 is CASSPGTGGSYTF. The CDR3 DNA reads as TGCGCCAGCAGCCCCGGGACAGGGGGAAGCTACACCTTC. The chain employs TRBV5-1 and TRBJ1-2, with 11 positions matching TRBD1. The CDR3 runs to 13 residues. The germline gives CDR1 SGHRS, CDR2 YFSETQ. The V gene end was trimmed by 4 bases and the J gene end by 9 bases; junction bases not matched to a gene: 5.

The chain recombines TRBV18 with TRBJ1-2; 8 bases line up with TRBD1. Trimming at V came to 3 bases and at J to 8 bases, leaving 5 bases not matched to a gene. This CDR3 region has 13 residues. Germline V gives CDR1 KGHSH, CDR2 LQKENI. In DNA form, the CDR3 reads TGTGCCAGCTCACCCCCTTACAGGGGGGGCTACACCTTC. Translating it yields CASSPPYRGGYTF.

This clone has only one observation. The chain employs TRBV18 and TRBJ2-7; no clear D. The germline V and J ends were trimmed by 8 bases and 2 bases, with 13 bases remaining between them. CDR1 KGHSH and CDR2 LQKENI come from the germline V gene. This CDR3 comprises 13 residues. DNA for the CDR3: TGTGCCAGCGCCCTTCCTTTAGCCTACGAGCAGTACTTC. Translating it yields CASALPLAYEQYF.